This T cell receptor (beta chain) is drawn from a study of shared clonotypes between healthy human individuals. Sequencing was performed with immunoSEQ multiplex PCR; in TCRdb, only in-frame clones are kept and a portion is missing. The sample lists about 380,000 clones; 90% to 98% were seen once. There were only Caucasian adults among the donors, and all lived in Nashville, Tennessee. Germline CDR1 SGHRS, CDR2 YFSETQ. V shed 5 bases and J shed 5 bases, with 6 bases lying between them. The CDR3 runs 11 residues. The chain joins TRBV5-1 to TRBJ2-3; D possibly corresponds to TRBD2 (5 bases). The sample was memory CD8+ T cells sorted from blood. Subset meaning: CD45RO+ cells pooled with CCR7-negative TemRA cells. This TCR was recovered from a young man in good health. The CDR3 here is CASSEGDTQYF. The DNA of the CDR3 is TGCGCCAGCAGTGAGGGAGATACGCAGTATTTT.